This TCR beta chain was captured by sequencing in a study of CD4+ T cells in melanoma. The method was immunoSEQ multiplex PCR; TCRdb's version includes in-frame clones alone and lacks a portion of them. The sample has 3,700 or so clones, around 60% seen once. This clone was seen a few times. Its target is not known. The study, taken as a whole, reports: A reported correlation linked neoantigen-specific CD4+ T cells to CD8+, macrophage and B cell function.

The V segment lost 2 bases and the J segment 5 bases; nucleotides outside the gene matches: 4. This CDR3 spans 14 amino acids. Germline lookup yields CDR1 SGDLS and CDR2 YYNGEE. Specimen: cells from a culture (not recorded whether cultured in vitro). The rearrangement uses TRBV9 and TRBJ1-5; 7 bases are a match to TRBD1. This sequence was found in a human donor with melanoma. CDR3 region: CASSVGDSYQPQHF. Here the CDR3 DNA reads TGTGCCAGCAGCGTGGGGGACAGTTATCAGCCCCAGCATTTT.